This T cell receptor beta chain was sequenced during a study of blood T cell repertoires in COVID-19. Whole-study context: Nucleic acid was either cDNA or gDNA, and it came from T cells, B-cell-depleted T cells, or PBMCs.

Sequenced by immunoSEQ multiplex PCR; TCRdb stores in-frame clones only, minus some. Of about 160,000 clones listed, roughly 79% are singletons. This CDR3 region has 16 residues. The J segment lost 1 base and the V segment lost 0 bases, leaving 2 bases of the junction unmatched. Germline CDR1 is ENHRY and CDR2 is SYGVKD. The table lists this clone with a count of one. The specimen was peripheral blood. The chain has TRBV10-3 and TRBJ2-2; 7 nucleotides align to TRBD2. The clonotype was recovered from a woman of 80 years or more with acute or convalescent COVID-19. CDR3 loop: CAISESPSGNTGELFF. The CDR3 DNA reads TGTGCCATCAGTGAGTCGCCTAGCGGGAACACCGGGGAGCTGTTTTTT.